These T cell receptor beta chains were read from a single sample in a study of T cell responses to AZD1222 COVID-19 vaccine. Clones were sequenced by immunoSEQ multiplex PCR, and TCRdb holds only the in-frame ones, with some missing. Among around 120,000 clones listed, 80% to 95% were seen once. This specimen consisted of peripheral blood, obtained on day 0 of AZD1222 vaccination. These receptors were obtained from an adult in good health. The CDR3 runs from the conserved cysteine through the conserved F or W. Each record gives: D gene, clone size, V gene, J gene, CDR3 protein, CDR3 DNA. The D gene is left open where the match is weak. Expanded clones are given a class, and other clones once, few, many or no size at all.

D gene: NA
clone size: NA
V gene: TRBV6-4
J gene: TRBJ2-7
CDR3 protein: CASSFLTYEQYF
CDR3 DNA: TGTGCCAGCAGTTTTCTGACCTACGAGCAGTACTTC

D gene: NA
clone size: NA
V gene: TRBV6-5
J gene: TRBJ2-2
CDR3 protein: CASSYSGTAGELFF
CDR3 DNA: TGTGCCAGCAGTTACTCGGGGACGGCCGGGGAGCTGTTTTTT

D gene: NA
clone size: NA
V gene: TRBV18
J gene: TRBJ1-1
CDR3 protein: CASSRLQVNTEAFF
CDR3 DNA: TGTGCCAGCTCACGCTTACAGGTGAACACTGAAGCTTTCTTT

D gene: NA
clone size: NA
V gene: TRBV4-3
J gene: TRBJ2-7
CDR3 protein: CASSPTTDAYEQYF
CDR3 DNA: TGCGCCAGCAGCCCAACGACAGATGCCTACGAGCAGTACTTC

D gene: TRBD1
clone size: NA
V gene: TRBV5-4
J gene: TRBJ2-3
CDR3 protein: CASSGYDRGLTDTQYF
CDR3 DNA: TGTGCCAGCAGCGGCTACGACAGGGGCCTCACAGATACGCAGTATTTT

D gene: NA
clone size: NA
V gene: TRBV15
J gene: TRBJ2-7
CDR3 protein: CATSRDSVVGYEQYF
CDR3 DNA: TGTGCCACCAGCAGAGACTCGGTAGTTGGCTACGAGCAGTACTTC

D gene: TRBD2
clone size: NA
V gene: TRBV9
J gene: TRBJ2-7
CDR3 protein: CASSVLAGVSYEQYF
CDR3 DNA: TGTGCCAGCAGCGTTCTAGCGGGTGTTTCCTACGAGCAGTACTTC

D gene: TRBD1
clone size: NA
V gene: TRBV10-2
J gene: TRBJ1-4
CDR3 protein: CASRQTGFATNEKLFF
CDR3 DNA: TGCGCCAGCAGACAGACAGGGTTTGCAACTAATGAAAAACTGTTTTTT

D gene: TRBD2
clone size: NA
V gene: TRBV7-6
J gene: TRBJ2-7
CDR3 protein: CASSHLAGGHKLNYEQYF
CDR3 DNA: TGTGCCAGCAGCCACTTAGCGGGGGGACACAAGTTAAACTACGAGCAGTACTTC

D gene: NA
clone size: NA
V gene: TRBV9
J gene: TRBJ2-1
CDR3 protein: CASSVKSDYNEQFF
CDR3 DNA: TGTGCCAGCAGCGTAAAATCAGATTACAATGAGCAGTTCTTC

D gene: NA
clone size: NA
V gene: TRBV7-2
J gene: TRBJ1-2
CDR3 protein: CASSWNRRDGYTF
CDR3 DNA: TGTGCCAGCAGCTGGAATAGAAGGGATGGCTACACCTTC

D gene: NA
clone size: NA
V gene: TRBV29-1
J gene: TRBJ1-1
CDR3 protein: CSADWGDPNTEAFF
CDR3 DNA: TGCAGCGCCGATTGGGGGGACCCGAACACTGAAGCTTTCTTT

D gene: NA
clone size: NA
V gene: TRBV7-9
J gene: TRBJ1-2
CDR3 protein: CASSLGGAGDGYTF
CDR3 DNA: TGTGCCAGCAGCTTGGGTGGCGCCGGGGACGGCTACACCTTC

D gene: NA
clone size: NA
V gene: TRBV7-2
J gene: TRBJ1-2
CDR3 protein: CASSLVWGGGRGYTF
CDR3 DNA: TGTGCCAGCAGCTTAGTTTGGGGCGGGGGGCGGGGCTACACCTTC

D gene: NA
clone size: NA
V gene: TRBV5-4
J gene: TRBJ1-2
CDR3 protein: CASSPPGSYGYTF
CDR3 DNA: TGTGCCAGCAGCCCCCCCGGGTCCTATGGCTACACCTTC

D gene: NA
clone size: few
V gene: TRBV2
J gene: TRBJ2-7
CDR3 protein: CASSPTYEQYF
CDR3 DNA: TGTGCCAGCAGCCCAACTTACGAGCAGTACTTC

D gene: TRBD1
clone size: NA
V gene: TRBV24-1
J gene: TRBJ1-1
CDR3 protein: CATSRGQGNTEAFF
CDR3 DNA: TGTGCCACCAGCAGAGGACAGGGAAACACTGAAGCTTTCTTT

D gene: NA
clone size: NA
V gene: TRBV9
J gene: TRBJ2-3
CDR3 protein: CASSSGPFPDTQYF
CDR3 DNA: TGTGCCAGCAGCTCCGGACCGTTTCCAGATACGCAGTATTTT

D gene: TRBD1
clone size: NA
V gene: TRBV7-2
J gene: TRBJ1-2
CDR3 protein: CASSPGRQGQYGYTF
CDR3 DNA: TGTGCCAGCAGCCCCGGGCGACAGGGCCAGTATGGCTACACCTTC

D gene: TRBD2
clone size: NA
V gene: TRBV15
J gene: TRBJ2-3
CDR3 protein: CATSRRISGSGTDTQYF
CDR3 DNA: TGTGCCACCAGCAGAAGGATTAGCGGGAGTGGAACAGATACGCAGTATTTT

D gene: NA
clone size: NA
V gene: TRBV28
J gene: TRBJ1-2
CDR3 protein: CASRTPGTRNYGYTF
CDR3 DNA: TGTGCCAGCAGAACTCCGGGCACTCGGAACTATGGCTACACCTTC

D gene: NA
clone size: NA
V gene: TRBV10-2
J gene: TRBJ1-4
CDR3 protein: CASSEGPTVGDEKLFF
CDR3 DNA: TGCGCCAGCAGTGAGGGACCGACAGTAGGAGATGAAAAACTGTTTTTT

D gene: NA
clone size: NA
V gene: TRBV6-2/TRBV6-3
J gene: TRBJ2-7
CDR3 protein: CASSFLEEQYF
CDR3 DNA: TGTGCCAGCAGTTTCTTAGAGGAGCAGTACTTC

D gene: NA
clone size: NA
V gene: TRBV15
J gene: TRBJ1-1
CDR3 protein: CATSAYLPGSQNTEAFF
CDR3 DNA: TGTGCCACCAGCGCCTACCTCCCCGGGTCTCAGAACACTGAAGCTTTCTTT

D gene: TRBD2
clone size: once
V gene: TRBV19
J gene: TRBJ2-1
CDR3 protein: CASSITASGAPQYNEQFF
CDR3 DNA: TGTGCCAGTAGTATCACGGCTAGCGGGGCGCCCCAGTACAATGAGCAGTTCTTC

D gene: NA
clone size: once
V gene: TRBV20-1
J gene: TRBJ1-1
CDR3 protein: CSAALASGAFF
CDR3 DNA: TGCAGTGCTGCCTTAGCGTCTGGGGCTTTCTTT

D gene: NA
clone size: NA
V gene: TRBV28
J gene: TRBJ1-3
CDR3 protein: CASSPRVTFGNTIYF
CDR3 DNA: TGTGCCAGCAGTCCGAGAGTGACCTTTGGAAACACCATATATTTT

D gene: NA
clone size: NA
V gene: TRBV18
J gene: TRBJ1-4
CDR3 protein: CASSPGTANEKLFF
CDR3 DNA: TGTGCCAGCTCACCAGGGACCGCGAATGAAAAACTGTTTTTT

D gene: NA
clone size: NA
V gene: TRBV24-1
J gene: TRBJ2-3
CDR3 protein: CATSEGPTDTQYF
CDR3 DNA: TGTGCCACCAGTGAAGGGCCGACAGATACGCAGTATTTT

D gene: TRBD1
clone size: NA
V gene: TRBV28
J gene: TRBJ2-2
CDR3 protein: CASGGGGQGAVGELFF
CDR3 DNA: TGTGCCAGCGGTGGGGGCGGACAGGGGGCCGTCGGGGAGCTGTTTTTT

D gene: NA
clone size: NA
V gene: TRBV9
J gene: TRBJ2-3
CDR3 protein: CASSVDRADTQYF
CDR3 DNA: TGTGCCAGCAGCGTAGACAGAGCAGATACGCAGTATTTT

D gene: NA
clone size: NA
V gene: TRBV9
J gene: TRBJ1-3
CDR3 protein: CASTTGYGNTIYF
CDR3 DNA: TGTGCCAGCACGACAGGTTACGGAAACACCATATATTTT

D gene: TRBD1
clone size: NA
V gene: TRBV3-1/TRBV3-2
J gene: TRBJ1-1
CDR3 protein: CASSLRDRAEAFF
CDR3 DNA: TGTGCCAGCAGCCTCCGGGACAGGGCTGAAGCTTTCTTT

D gene: TRBD2
clone size: NA
V gene: TRBV7-2
J gene: TRBJ2-1
CDR3 protein: CASSLLAGNEQFF
CDR3 DNA: TGTGCCAGCAGCCTCTTAGCGGGCAATGAGCAGTTCTTC

D gene: NA
clone size: NA
V gene: TRBV29-1
J gene: TRBJ2-3
CDR3 protein: CSVVMGTEVKQYF
CDR3 DNA: TGCAGCGTTGTAATGGGAACCGAAGTGAAGCAGTATTTT

D gene: TRBD1
clone size: NA
V gene: TRBV7-2
J gene: TRBJ2-7
CDR3 protein: CARGGTGSSYEQYF
CDR3 DNA: TGTGCCAGAGGAGGGACAGGGAGCTCCTACGAGCAGTACTTC

D gene: TRBD1
clone size: NA
V gene: TRBV5-5
J gene: TRBJ1-5
CDR3 protein: CASSLRDRGNQPQHF
CDR3 DNA: TGTGCCAGCAGCCTCCGGGACAGGGGTAATCAGCCCCAGCATTTT

D gene: NA
clone size: NA
V gene: TRBV2
J gene: TRBJ1-1
CDR3 protein: CASGGAGTMNTEAFF
CDR3 DNA: TGTGCCAGCGGGGGGGCTGGGACCATGAACACTGAAGCTTTCTTT

D gene: NA
clone size: NA
V gene: TRBV6-2/TRBV6-3
J gene: TRBJ1-5
CDR3 protein: CASSRGEWGNQPQHF
CDR3 DNA: TGTGCCAGCAGCCGGGGAGAATGGGGCAATCAGCCCCAGCATTTT

D gene: TRBD1
clone size: NA
V gene: TRBV7-2
J gene: TRBJ1-2
CDR3 protein: CASIRGQGTGYTF
CDR3 DNA: TGTGCCAGCATCCGAGGACAGGGGACAGGCTACACCTTC

D gene: NA
clone size: NA
V gene: TRBV2
J gene: TRBJ2-4
CDR3 protein: CASRTGLAKNIQYF
CDR3 DNA: TGTGCCAGCAGGACGGGTCTAGCCAAAAACATTCAGTACTTC

D gene: TRBD2
clone size: NA
V gene: TRBV15
J gene: TRBJ2-7
CDR3 protein: CATSTGLAGVREQYF
CDR3 DNA: TGTGCCACCAGCACGGGACTAGCGGGAGTGCGGGAGCAGTACTTC

D gene: NA
clone size: few
V gene: TRBV7-9
J gene: TRBJ2-2
CDR3 protein: CASSDIGRVLAGELFF
CDR3 DNA: TGTGCCAGCAGCGACATAGGAAGGGTTCTAGCCGGGGAGCTGTTTTTT

D gene: NA
clone size: NA
V gene: TRBV4-2
J gene: TRBJ1-6
CDR3 protein: CASSQATSSYNSPLHF
CDR3 DNA: TGTGCCAGCAGCCAAGCCACTAGCTCCTATAATTCACCCCTCCACTTT

D gene: NA
clone size: once
V gene: TRBV7-8
J gene: TRBJ1-2
CDR3 protein: CASSLAEKGHGYTF
CDR3 DNA: TGTGCCAGCAGCTTAGCGGAAAAGGGCCATGGCTACACCTTC

D gene: NA
clone size: NA
V gene: TRBV27
J gene: TRBJ1-5
CDR3 protein: CASSLRVYQPQHF
CDR3 DNA: TGTGCCAGCAGTTTGAGGGTCTATCAGCCCCAGCATTTT

D gene: NA
clone size: NA
V gene: TRBV19
J gene: TRBJ1-1
CDR3 protein: CASTADSFSTEAFF
CDR3 DNA: TGTGCCAGTACCGCAGACAGTTTTAGCACTGAAGCTTTCTTT

D gene: NA
clone size: NA
V gene: TRBV19
J gene: TRBJ1-5
CDR3 protein: CASSNVPERQPQHF
CDR3 DNA: TGTGCCAGTAGCAACGTCCCCGAGCGTCAGCCCCAGCATTTT

D gene: TRBD2
clone size: few
V gene: TRBV6-2/TRBV6-3
J gene: TRBJ2-2
CDR3 protein: CASSYEVAGGPPPTGELFF
CDR3 DNA: TGTGCCAGCAGTTACGAGGTAGCGGGAGGGCCTCCCCCCACCGGGGAGCTGTTTTTT

D gene: NA
clone size: NA
V gene: TRBV7-2
J gene: TRBJ1-2
CDR3 protein: CASSLAHQTNHGYTF
CDR3 DNA: TGTGCCAGCAGCTTAGCACATCAGACCAACCATGGCTACACCTTC

D gene: NA
clone size: NA
V gene: TRBV5-1
J gene: TRBJ2-7
CDR3 protein: CASSLEGDTPSEQYF
CDR3 DNA: TGCGCCAGCAGCTTGGAAGGGGACACCCCATCCGAGCAGTACTTC

D gene: TRBD1
clone size: NA
V gene: TRBV7-9
J gene: TRBJ1-2
CDR3 protein: CASSTAKRVGGSGYTF
CDR3 DNA: TGTGCCAGCAGCACAGCCAAAAGGGTAGGGGGCTCTGGCTACACCTTC

D gene: NA
clone size: NA
V gene: TRBV4-3
J gene: TRBJ2-1
CDR3 protein: CASSQGGGAGEQFF
CDR3 DNA: TGCGCCAGCAGCCAAGGTGGGGGGGCGGGGGAGCAGTTCTTC

D gene: TRBD1
clone size: NA
V gene: TRBV10-3
J gene: TRBJ2-7
CDR3 protein: CAISEVWTGSSYEQYF
CDR3 DNA: TGTGCCATCAGTGAGGTATGGACAGGGAGCTCCTACGAGCAGTACTTC

D gene: NA
clone size: once
V gene: TRBV4-3
J gene: TRBJ2-5
CDR3 protein: CASSQGTSPAAFGETQYF
CDR3 DNA: TGCGCCAGCAGCCAGGGAACCAGCCCAGCGGCTTTTGGGGAGACCCAGTACTTC

D gene: NA
clone size: NA
V gene: TRBV10-1
J gene: TRBJ1-6
CDR3 protein: CASTPTNSPLHF
CDR3 DNA: TGCGCCAGCACCCCTACCAATTCACCCCTCCACTTT

D gene: NA
clone size: NA
V gene: TRBV15
J gene: TRBJ2-7
CDR3 protein: CATSRDSYEQYF
CDR3 DNA: TGTGCCACCAGCAGAGACTCGTACGAGCAGTACTTC